These 8 T cell receptor beta chains were sequenced from one sample in a study of T cells after yellow fever vaccination. TCRdb reprocessed the 5' RACE reads via MiXCR and lists one record per CDR3 protein. The table lists approximately 110,000 distinct CDR3 sequences, 8.4% of them singletons. Sequenced material: CD8+ T cells sorted from PBMCs, taken 45 days after the yellow fever booster vaccination. Source of these receptors: a man aged 25 to 40 who received the YFV17D yellow fever vaccine.

This clonotype occurred a few times. The chain recombines TRBV11-2 with TRBJ2-7; no reliable D call. The V end was cut by 4 bases, the J end by 4 bases, with 20 bases between. The CDR3 runs to 16 residues. Germline V CDR1 and CDR2: SGHAT, FQNNGV. CDR3 sequence: CASSSTPGSQIYEQYF. CDR3 coding DNA: TGTGCCAGCAGCTCCACACCCGGGTCACAAATTTACGAGCAGTACTTC.

Many counts were recorded for this clonotype. The J gene is TRBJ2-1, the V gene TRBV20-1; 8 bases fit TRBD2. V was pared by 6 bases and J by 6 bases, with 7 bases of the junction left unmatched. The CDR3 spans 13 residues. CDR1 DFQATT and CDR2 SNEGSKA come from the germline V gene (reference sequence). In DNA, the CDR3 is TGCAGTGCAACCGGACTAGCCTTCAATGAGCAGTTCTTC. This codes for CSATGLAFNEQFF.

This clonotype was seen ten or more times. The chain uses TRBV4-3 and TRBJ2-1; D remains ambiguous. Germline-derived CDR1 and CDR2 are LGHNA and YSLEER. V was trimmed by 3 bases and J by 4 bases, leaving 22 bases between them. This CDR3 region has 18 residues. The CDR3 nucleotides are TGCGCCAGCAGCCACGAGGCTTTTAGTAGCATGGTGTACAATGAGCAGTTCTTC. Translation gives CASSHEAFSSMVYNEQFF.

This clonotype was seen at least ten times. V and J are TRBV7-2 and TRBJ2-7; D is unclear. This CDR3 contains 13 residues. Trimming pared 1 base from V and 6 bases from J, leaving 10 bases between. Germline CDR1 is SGHTA and CDR2 is FQGNSA. The CDR3 protein is CASSLDPSGEQYF. For the CDR3, the DNA is TGTGCCAGCAGCTTAGACCCTTCGGGCGAGCAGTACTTC.

This clonotype appeared many times. This sequence joins TRBV6-2 or TRBV6-3 and TRBJ2-7; a weak D match, TRBD2 (6 bases). Germline CDR1 reads MNHEY; CDR2 reads SVGEGT. Trimming took 2 bases from V and 2 from J, leaving 7 bases between them. This CDR3 has 13 residues. CDR3 in DNA: TGTGCCAGCAGTTACGCTAGCGCCTACGAGCAGTACTTC. Translation gives CASSYASAYEQYF.

The table lists this clonotype with many counts. The V and J genes are TRBV20-1 and TRBJ2-7; D might be TRBD1 (6 bases). Germline assignment: CDR1 DFQATT and CDR2 SNEGSKA (reference sequence). The CDR3 length is 15 residues. V lost 0 bases to trimming and J lost 5 bases, with 17 bases between them. In nucleotides, the CDR3 is TGCAGTGCTAGAGATCTCGGGACAAGTGTCGACGAGCAGTACTTC. Translated: CSARDLGTSVDEQYF.

This clonotype has a count of ten or more. The chain combines TRBV28 with TRBJ2-2; 11 nucleotides agree with TRBD2. CDR3 length: 15 residues. With 7 bases clipped from V and 5 bases from J, the junction kept 6 bases outside the gene matches. The germline V gene has CDR1 MDHEN and CDR2 SYDVKM. Written as DNA, the CDR3 is TGTGCCAGCACCGTTCTAGCGGGAGGAACCGGGGAGCTGTTTTTT. It yields the protein CASTVLAGGTGELFF.

The V and J genes are TRBV15 and TRBJ2-3, with D possibly being TRBD1 or TRBD2 (5 bases each). In germline, CDR1 is LNHNV, CDR2 YYDKDF (reference sequence). The V and J ends lost 3 bases and 7 bases respectively, with 20 bases between them. This CDR3 is 16 amino acids long. In DNA, the CDR3 is TGTGCCACCAGCAGGACCCTTTGGGACCAGGATAATACGCAGTATTTT. As protein: CATSRTLWDQDNTQYF.